This TCR beta chain is from a study of T cells of healthy individuals. This clonotype was seen many times. TCRdb itself ran the 5' RACE reads through MiXCR, one entry per CDR3 protein. Among under 70,000 distinct CDR3 sequences listed, about 15% were seen once. Germline CDR1 SEHNR, CDR2 FQNEAQ (reference sequence). Trimming removed 0 bases at V and 5 bases at J, with 4 bases between. The CDR3 has 12 amino acids. This chain joins TRBV7-9 and TRBJ2-5; no clear D gene. The TCR comes from a human donor in good health. The CDR3 DNA follows: TGTGCCAGCAGCTTAGCCGGGGAGACCCAGTACTTC. Translated: CASSLAGETQYF.